Below, 12 T cell receptor beta chains from the same sample are listed, as sequenced in a study of T cells in Graves' hyperthyroidism and ophthalmopathy. The source material, RNA transcripts, was used to amplify TCR beta CDR3 regions. Initially, a first-round RT-PCR of the TCR CDR3 employed the HTBI primer set. Each CDR3 protein gets one entry after TCRdb re-called the multiplex PCR reads with MiXCR. The table lists approximately 510,000 distinct CDR3 sequences, less than 25% of them singletons. Sample: blood. Receptors were obtained from a man between 18 and 35 years old with Graves' hyperthyroidism.

V usage is TRBV12-3 or TRBV12-4 and J usage is TRBJ1-2; no reliable D call. The CDR3 runs 17 residues. Trimming shortened V by 3 bases and J by 4 bases, and 21 bases separated the two germline ends. As DNA, the CDR3 is TGTGCCAGCAGTTTTACGCGAGCGGACCTGGGGTCCTATGGCTACACCTTC. It encodes CASSFTRADLGSYGYTF.

The gene calls are TRBV5-6 and TRBJ1-5; TRBD1 might be the D (5 bases). The V gene's germline CDR1 is SGHDT and CDR2 YYEEEE. V shed 3 bases and J shed 5 bases, with 18 bases lying between them. The CDR3 extends over 16 amino acids. The CDR3 is CASSSNRRGWDQPQHF. The CDR3 DNA sequence: TGTGCCAGCAGCTCAAACCGTAGGGGTTGGGATCAGCCCCAGCATTTT.

In DNA form, the CDR3 reads TGTGCCAGCAGCGTAGCTGACAGGGAGTGGGAGACCCAGTACTTC. This gives the protein CASSVADREWETQYF. V usage is TRBV9 and J usage is TRBJ2-5, with 7 bases fitting TRBD1. Germline V lookup: CDR1 SGDLS, CDR2 YYNGEE. The CDR3 spans 15 residues. Trimming took 0 bases from V and 5 from J; bases not matched to a gene: 7.

The chain joins TRBV12-3 or TRBV12-4 to TRBJ2-5; maybe TRBD2 (6 bases). V lost 0 bases to trimming and J lost 4 bases, with 18 bases between them. The CDR3 has 17 amino acids. CDR3 DNA: TGTGCCAGCAGTTTAGCGCGAGGCAGGGAGGAGAGAGAGACCCAGTACTTC. This translates into CASSLARGREERETQYF.

This clonotype showed up many times. This rearrangement joins TRBV2 to TRBJ1-5, with D maybe TRBD1 (6 bases). Trimming removed 5 bases from V and 3 bases from J, with 17 bases in between. This CDR3 is 16 amino acids long. CDR1 and CDR2 from the germline V gene are SNHLY and FYNNEI. As DNA, the CDR3 is TGTGCCAGCAGTCCGGGGGATACGGGGGCCAATCAGCCCCAGCATTTT. This sequence encodes CASSPGDTGANQPQHF. The full variable domain, with the rest looked up from reference TRBV2 and TRBJ1-5, is EPEVTQTPSHQVTQMGQEVILRCVPISNHLYFYWYRQILGQKVEFLVSFYNNEISEKSEIFDDQFSVERPDGSNFTLKIRSTKLEDSAMYFCASSPGDTGANQPQHFGDGTRLSIL.

This clonotype was counted many times. The CDR3 region has the DNA TGTGCCAGCAGTTCCCAGGGGTCAACCTACGAGCAGTACTTC. It translates to CASSSQGSTYEQYF. This rearrangement joins TRBV28 to TRBJ2-7, with a weak D call TRBD1 (6 bases). CDR3 length: 14 amino acids. Germline V gene data show CDR1 as MDHEN and CDR2 as SYDVKM. Trimming shortened V by 4 bases and J by 2 bases, and 12 bases separated the two germline ends.

This clonotype appeared a few times. The chain joins TRBV5-1 to TRBJ1-1; D gene ambiguous. V was trimmed by 3 bases and J by 1 base, leaving 16 bases between them. The germline gives CDR1 SGHRS, CDR2 YFSETQ. The CDR3 loop spans 16 amino acids. The DNA of the CDR3 is TGCGCCAGCAGCTCGGGGAGTCGGAAGGAGAACACTGAAGCTTTCTTT. It encodes CASSSGSRKENTEAFF.

The sample holds many counts of this clonotype. The chain couples TRBV7-6 to TRBJ1-5; the D gene is possibly TRBD1 (5 bases). Germline V gene data show CDR1 as SGHVS and CDR2 as FNYEAQ. Trimming shortened V by 1 base and J by 6 bases, and 10 bases separated the two germline ends. The length of the CDR3 is 14 residues. DNA of the CDR3: TGTGCCAGCAGCTTAGTGCAGGGTGGTCAGCCCCAGCATTTT. Amino acid sequence: CASSLVQGGQPQHF.

Of note for this clonotype: One base away lies a much larger clone, so this may be a sequencing read error. The chain employs TRBV7-9 and TRBJ1-5, with D maybe TRBD1 (5 bases). This CDR3 has 12 amino acids. Per the germline V gene, CDR1 is SEHNR and CDR2 is FQNEAQ (reference sequence). The germline V and J ends were trimmed by 7 bases and 16 bases, with 20 bases remaining between them. The DNA of the CDR3 is TGTGCCAGCAACTCCAATTCGGGCAGGGCCCATTTT. Its translation is CASNSNSGRAHF.

This clonotype was counted ten times or more. This chain joins TRBV27 and TRBJ1-2; maybe TRBD1 (6 bases). CDR1 and CDR2 (germline): MNHEY, SMNVEV (reference sequence). Deletions cut 4 bases from V and 8 bases from J, with 14 bases between. The CDR3 contains 13 residues. The CDR3, as DNA: TGTGCCAGCAGTTCGCAGGGGATAGCGGGCTACACCTTC. As protein: CASSSQGIAGYTF.

The chain carries TRBV5-1 and TRBJ2-5; D is perhaps TRBD2 (6 bases). Germline CDR1 reads SGHRS; CDR2 reads YFSETQ. With 4 bases removed from V and 1 base from J, the gap between germline ends came to 14 bases. The CDR3 is made up of 15 amino acids. CDR3 in amino acids: CASSGRTTTQETQYF. Written as DNA, the CDR3 is TGCGCCAGCAGCGGGAGGACTACCACCCAAGAGACCCAGTACTTC.

V is TRBV13 and J is TRBJ2-2, with 8 bases aligning to TRBD1. The CDR3 contains 16 residues. V gave up 5 bases and J gave up 5 bases; unmatched junction bases: 10. CDR1 and CDR2 (germline): PRHDT, FYEKMQ (reference sequence). This CDR3 is CASSSRTGFGTGELFF. CDR3 sequence (DNA): TGTGCCAGCAGCAGCCGGACAGGGTTTGGGACCGGGGAGCTGTTTTTT.